One T cell receptor (beta chain) is described in this entry. The specificity of this receptor is unknown. No base quality information exists; no much larger clone differs at one position. The library relied on PCR. The run used an Illumina HiSeq 2500. To reduce PCR and sequencing biases, unique molecular identifiers were incorporated into the TCR beta cDNA libraries. Per 1 to 10 million input T cells, approximately 500,000 cDNA molecules were obtained, such that each molecule approximated one T cell. Patient libraries were prepared and sequenced with the same protocol used for the earlier healthy control dataset. Within a given batch, samples were prepared together, multiplexed and sequenced on the same HiSeq lane. Under the source paper's analysis protocol: Raw barcoded reads were processed with MIGEC, and single-read molecular identifier groups were discarded before consensus assembly and CDR3 extraction. Clonotype tables were post-analysed with VDJtools, normalizing diversity by down-sampling all datasets to the smallest sample size. To correct batch-related cross-sample contamination, repertoire overlap clustering matched CDR3 amino acid sequences but not nucleotide sequences. TCRdb cleaned the public reads at Q25 with fastp, built clones with MiXCR and kept in-frame beta chains. Merged by CDR3 protein, the rows form single entries marked with the most common genes and DNA. In this record, the V and J calls reflect TCRdb's handling and not the investigators' own analysis. The sample contains about 770,000 distinct CDR3 sequences, 40% to 55% of them found a single time. The ten top clones hold roughly 4.9% of the sample.

The data originate from a study of post-analysis software for immune sequencing data (dated by TCRdb to about 2015). At the level of the whole study: The recorded disease courses included relapsing-remitting, secondary progressive and progressive-relapsing multiple sclerosis, and some patients had no subtype annotation. A subset of samples was prepared in parallel using single-end sample barcoding, then pooled and co-amplified after Illumina adapter ligation. The multiple sclerosis patient repertoires were compared with ten to eleven previously published healthy control repertoires from donors aged roughly 6 to 25 years.

The CDR3 goes from the cysteine to the phenylalanine over 14 residues. Of the read, only the CDR3 DNA is kept; its 42 bases are in frame from base 1. V is cut by 6 bases and J by 9 bases, and the space between the germline ends is 18 bases. Looking up the germline V gene (reference sequence) yields CDR1 MNHEY and CDR2 SMNVEV. Results the study describes overall, beyond this receptor: The control group was slightly older than the multiple sclerosis patient group. Strong co-clustering of samples prepared in the same batch was shown by direct clustering with F measure, prompting a batch-effect correction. Multiple sclerosis patients had significantly lower normalized Chao1 diversity than controls, a result that suggests substantial peripheral T-cell clonal expansion. Significantly higher frequencies in patients than in controls were found for a few TRBV segments, including TRBV5-6, TRBV5-1 and TRBV20-1.

TCR beta repertoires were profiled from peripheral blood of roughly 13 young patients with multiple sclerosis to demonstrate the VDJtools post-analysis software. The patients with multiple sclerosis were children and adolescents between 6 and 15 years of age. The sequence joins TRBV27 to TRBJ1-5; TRBD1 is a possible D gene, resting on 5 matching bases. The TCR originated in a girl between 5 and 17 years old with multiple sclerosis. Sequenced material: blood. The CDR3 amino acid sequence is: CASSPRRSGGPQHF. The sequenced DNA is TGTGCCAGCAGCCCTCGCCGGTCTGGGGGGCCCCAGCATTTT.